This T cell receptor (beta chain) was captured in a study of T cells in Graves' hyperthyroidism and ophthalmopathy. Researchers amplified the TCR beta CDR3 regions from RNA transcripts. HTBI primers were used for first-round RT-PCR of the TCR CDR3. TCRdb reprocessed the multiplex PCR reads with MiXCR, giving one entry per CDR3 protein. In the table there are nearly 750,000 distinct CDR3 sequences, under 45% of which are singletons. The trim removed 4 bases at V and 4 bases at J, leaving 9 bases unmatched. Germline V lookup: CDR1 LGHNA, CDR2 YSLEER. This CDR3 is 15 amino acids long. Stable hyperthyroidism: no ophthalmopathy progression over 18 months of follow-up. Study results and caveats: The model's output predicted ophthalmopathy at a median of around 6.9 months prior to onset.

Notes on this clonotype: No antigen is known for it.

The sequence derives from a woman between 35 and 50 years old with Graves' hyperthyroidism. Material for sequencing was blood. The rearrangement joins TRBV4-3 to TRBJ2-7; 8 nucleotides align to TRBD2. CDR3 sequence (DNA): TGCGCCAGCAGCCCCCGCACGGGGGGGAGGTACGAGCAGTACTTC. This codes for CASSPRTGGRYEQYF.